This T cell receptor (beta chain) was documented in a study of blood T cell repertoires in COVID-19 (dated by TCRdb to about 2020). As for the study more broadly: Collaborator samples came from the United States, Italy and Spain and covered acute and convalescent phases of COVID-19. Sample metadata almost always included a de-identified subject ID, COVID-19 status, age in years and sex. Where available, HLA class I and class II types were taken from metadata supplied by the sample provider and were not determined by assay-based typing. The prospective study material was composed of cDNA or gDNA derived from T cells, B-cell-depleted T cells, or PBMCs. Samples came from the ongoing ImmuneRACE study (first 160 participants) plus 1,254 subjects from 6 global collaborators. Deeply sampled blood TCRbeta repertoires from subjects exposed to, actively infected with, or recovered from COVID-19 were included in the dataset. The repertoires were released in a freely available public database intended as a resource for research on the immune response to SARS-CoV-2. Results and caveats for the whole study, not just this receptor: The quantity of clinical and demographic metadata differed by source and by participant and was supplied without curation.

Spanning cysteine to phenylalanine, the CDR3 consists of 15 amino acids. The kept DNA is CDR3 alone, 45 bases in frame from the first base. The V end loses 4 bases and the J end loses 3 bases, and a stretch of 15 bases separates them. The germline V gene supplies CDR1 SQVTM and CDR2 ANQGSEA. TCRbeta CDR3 regions were amplified from genomic DNA by means of the immunoSEQ Assay, a bias-controlled multiplex PCR. In the authors' own workflow: The number of nucleated cells in each sample was estimated by amplification of reference gene primers within the assay. To quantify the absolute abundance of each unique TCRbeta CDR3 rearrangement, sequence reads were collapsed and filtered. Productive Simpson clonality was computed per sample as the square root of Simpson's diversity index over productive rearrangements. The table was pulled from immuneACCESS by TCRdb, which kept in-frame rearrangements only. Such tables lose some clones; where checked, under half of the loss comes from unresolved V genes, and the rest has no known cause. Clone size and the V and J calls come from that table; the DNA yielded D and trimming. For this sample the table gives over 150,000 clones, of which over 80% were detected only once. The ten biggest clones cover about 8.1% of the sample.

Worth noting for this clone: This clone's antigen is unknown. Base qualities are not recorded, but no much larger clone differs from it by a single base.

One collaborating source in Seattle enrolled patients while the patients were actively infected and followed the patients over time throughout the course of disease. Each collaborating institution followed its own protocols to collect whole blood in K2EDTA tubes. For TCRbeta analysis, collaborators shipped samples in one of three forms: frozen whole blood, isolated PBMCs, or DNA extracted from either of those sample types. The sample comprised peripheral blood. The V and J genes are TRBV29-1 and TRBJ2-2; possibly the D gene is TRBD2, per 5 matching bases. The receptor comes from a woman of 80 years or more with COVID-19, enrolled during active disease. The DNA sequence reads TGCAGCGTTGGGATCCGGGATACCTACACCGGGGAGCTGTTTTTT. Translation gives CSVGIRDTYTGELFF.